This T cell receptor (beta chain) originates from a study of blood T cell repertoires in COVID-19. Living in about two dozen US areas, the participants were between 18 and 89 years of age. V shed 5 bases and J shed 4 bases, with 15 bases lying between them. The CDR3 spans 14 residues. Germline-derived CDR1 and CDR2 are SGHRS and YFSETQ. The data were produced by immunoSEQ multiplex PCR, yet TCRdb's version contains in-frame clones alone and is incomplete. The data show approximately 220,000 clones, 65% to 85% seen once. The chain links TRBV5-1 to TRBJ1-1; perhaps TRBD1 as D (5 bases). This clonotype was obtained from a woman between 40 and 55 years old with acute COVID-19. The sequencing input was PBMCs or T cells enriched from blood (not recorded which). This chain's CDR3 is CASREVQGGTEAFF. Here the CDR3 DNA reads TGCGCCAGCAGGGAAGTCCAGGGTGGCACTGAAGCTTTCTTT.